This record looks at one T cell receptor beta chain sequence and its context. The CDR3 totals 10 residues. Trimming left V 5 bases short and J 6 bases short, with 6 bases between. The germline V gene encodes CDR1 GTSNPN and CDR2 SVGIG (reference sequence). The entry originates in a study of blood T cell repertoires in COVID-19. Background on the study: The study drew acute and convalescent COVID-19 samples from the United States, Italy and Spain.

Only in-frame clones appear in the TCRdb table, and some are missing; sequencing was by immunoSEQ multiplex PCR. Among around 380,000 clones listed, around 87% were seen once. The clonotype comes from a man in his thirties or forties who had recovered from COVID-19. Sequencing was done on a sample of PBMCs or T cells enriched from blood (not recorded which). The rearrangement joins TRBV30 to TRBJ2-3; no reliable D call. The CDR3 loop reads CAWVADTQYF. The CDR3 DNA is TGTGCCTGGGTGGCCGATACGCAGTATTTT.